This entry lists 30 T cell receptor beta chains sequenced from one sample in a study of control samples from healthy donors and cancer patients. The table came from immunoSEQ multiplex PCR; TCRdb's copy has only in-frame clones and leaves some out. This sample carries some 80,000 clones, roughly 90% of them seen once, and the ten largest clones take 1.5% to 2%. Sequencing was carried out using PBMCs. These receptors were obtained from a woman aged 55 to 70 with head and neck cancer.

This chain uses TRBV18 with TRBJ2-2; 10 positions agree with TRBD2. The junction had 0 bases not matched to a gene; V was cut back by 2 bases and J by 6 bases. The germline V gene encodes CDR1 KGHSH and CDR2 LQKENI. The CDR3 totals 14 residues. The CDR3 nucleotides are TGTGCCAGCTCACCAACTAGCGGGGCCGGGGAGCTGTTTTTT. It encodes CASSPTSGAGELFF.

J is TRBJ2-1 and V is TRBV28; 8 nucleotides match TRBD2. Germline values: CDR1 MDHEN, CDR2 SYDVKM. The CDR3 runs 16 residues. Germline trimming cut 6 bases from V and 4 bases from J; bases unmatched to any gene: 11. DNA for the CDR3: TGTGCCAGCAGCGAAGGGACTAGTGCGTATTACAATGAGCAGTTCTTC. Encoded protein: CASSEGTSAYYNEQFF.

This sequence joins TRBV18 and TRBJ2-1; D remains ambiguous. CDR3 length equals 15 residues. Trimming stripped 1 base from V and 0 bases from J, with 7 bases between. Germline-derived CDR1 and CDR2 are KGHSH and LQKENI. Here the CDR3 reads CASSPLSVSYNEQFF. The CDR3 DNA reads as TGTGCCAGCTCACCACTTTCGGTCTCCTACAATGAGCAGTTCTTC.

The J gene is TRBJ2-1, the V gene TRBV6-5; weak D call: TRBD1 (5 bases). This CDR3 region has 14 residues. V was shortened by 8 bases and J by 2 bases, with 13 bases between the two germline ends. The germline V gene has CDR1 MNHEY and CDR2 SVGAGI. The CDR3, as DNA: TGTGCCAGCTCCCTGCCAGGGCCCTACAATGAGCAGTTCTTC. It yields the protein CASSLPGPYNEQFF.

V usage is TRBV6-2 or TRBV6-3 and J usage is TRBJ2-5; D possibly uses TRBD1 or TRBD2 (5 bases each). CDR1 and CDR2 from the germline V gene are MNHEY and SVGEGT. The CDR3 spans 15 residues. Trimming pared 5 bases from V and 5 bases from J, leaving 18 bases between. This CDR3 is CASSPRQLRGETQYF. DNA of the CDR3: TGTGCCAGCAGTCCCCGGCAGCTCCGGGGCGAGACCCAGTACTTC.

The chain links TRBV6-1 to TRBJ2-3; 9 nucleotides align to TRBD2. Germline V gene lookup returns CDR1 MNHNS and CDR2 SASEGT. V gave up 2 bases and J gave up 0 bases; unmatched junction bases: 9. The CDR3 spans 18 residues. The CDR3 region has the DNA TGTGCCAGCAGTGAAACGATCACTAGCGGGCTTAGCACAGATACGCAGTATTTT. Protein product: CASSETITSGLSTDTQYF.

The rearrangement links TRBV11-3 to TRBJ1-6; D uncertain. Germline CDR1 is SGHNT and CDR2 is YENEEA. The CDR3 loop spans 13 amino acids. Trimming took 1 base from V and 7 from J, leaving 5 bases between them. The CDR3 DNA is TGTGCCAGCAGCTTAGGAGGGAATTCACCCCTCCACTTT. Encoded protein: CASSLGGNSPLHF.

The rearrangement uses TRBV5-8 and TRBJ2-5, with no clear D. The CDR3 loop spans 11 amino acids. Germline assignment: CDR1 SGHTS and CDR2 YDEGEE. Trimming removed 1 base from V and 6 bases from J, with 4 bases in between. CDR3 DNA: TGTGCCAGCAGCTTGCGGAAGACCCAGTACTTC. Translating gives CASSLRKTQYF.

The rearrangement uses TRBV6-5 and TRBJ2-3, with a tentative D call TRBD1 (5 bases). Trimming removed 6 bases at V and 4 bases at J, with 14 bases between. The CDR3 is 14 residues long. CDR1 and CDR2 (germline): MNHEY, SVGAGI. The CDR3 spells CASSRVYTADTQYF. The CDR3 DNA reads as TGTGCCAGCAGCAGGGTATATACCGCAGATACGCAGTATTTT.

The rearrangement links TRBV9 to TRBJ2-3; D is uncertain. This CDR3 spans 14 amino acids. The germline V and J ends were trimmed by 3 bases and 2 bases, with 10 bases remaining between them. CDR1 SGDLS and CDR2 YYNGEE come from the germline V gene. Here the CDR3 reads CASSGRAATDTQYF. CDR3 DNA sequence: TGTGCCAGCAGCGGAAGAGCTGCCACAGATACGCAGTATTTT.

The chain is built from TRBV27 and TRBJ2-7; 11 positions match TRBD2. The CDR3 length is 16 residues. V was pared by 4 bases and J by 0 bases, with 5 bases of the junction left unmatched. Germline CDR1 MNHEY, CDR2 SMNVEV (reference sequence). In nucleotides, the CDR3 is TGTGCCAGCAGTTCCGACGGGACTAGCGGCTCCTACGAGCAGTACTTC. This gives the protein CASSSDGTSGSYEQYF.

The CDR3 DNA reads as TGTGCCAGCAGTTACTCGCCTTGGACAGGAGGTACCGGGGAGCTGTTTTTT. Amino acid sequence: CASSYSPWTGGTGELFF. V usage is TRBV6-2 or TRBV6-3 and J usage is TRBJ2-2; 7 positions match TRBD1. This CDR3 region has 17 residues. Trimming cost V 0 bases and J 5 bases; bases outside gene matches: 9. CDR1 and CDR2 from the germline V gene are MNHEY and SVGEGT.

The CDR3 nucleotides read TGTGCCAGCACCAGGGCTAGCTCCTACAATGAGCAGTTCTTC. This sequence encodes CASTRASSYNEQFF. This chain links TRBV7-9 with TRBJ2-1, with D perhaps matching TRBD1 (5 bases). Germline V CDR1 and CDR2: SEHNR, FQNEAQ (reference sequence). The CDR3 has 14 residues. The V and J ends lost 7 bases and 0 bases respectively, with 10 bases between them.

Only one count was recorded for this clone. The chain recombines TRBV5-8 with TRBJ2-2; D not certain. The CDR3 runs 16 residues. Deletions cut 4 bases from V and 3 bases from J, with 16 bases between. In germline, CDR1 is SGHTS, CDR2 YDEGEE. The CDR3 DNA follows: TGTGCCAGCAGCCCCCGTTGGACCATCGACACCGGGGAGCTGTTTTTT. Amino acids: CASSPRWTIDTGELFF. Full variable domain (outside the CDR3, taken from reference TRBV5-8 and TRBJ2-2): EAGVTQSPTHLIKTRGQQATLRCSPISGHTSVYWYQQALGLGLQFLLWYDEGEERNRGNFPPRFSGRQFPNYSSELNVNALELEDSALYLCASSPRWTIDTGELFFGEGSRLTVL.

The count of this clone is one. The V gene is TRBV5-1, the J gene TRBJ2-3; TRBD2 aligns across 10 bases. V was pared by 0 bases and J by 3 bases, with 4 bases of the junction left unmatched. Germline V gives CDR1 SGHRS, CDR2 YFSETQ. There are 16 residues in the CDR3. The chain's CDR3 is CASSLAASGRTDTQYF. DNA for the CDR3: TGCGCCAGCAGCTTGGCAGCTAGCGGGAGAACAGATACGCAGTATTTT.

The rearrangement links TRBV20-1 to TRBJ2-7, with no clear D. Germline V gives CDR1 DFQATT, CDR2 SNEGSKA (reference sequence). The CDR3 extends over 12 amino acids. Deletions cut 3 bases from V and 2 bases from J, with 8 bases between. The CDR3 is CSASTVTYEQYF. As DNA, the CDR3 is TGCAGTGCTAGTACGGTAACCTACGAGCAGTACTTC.

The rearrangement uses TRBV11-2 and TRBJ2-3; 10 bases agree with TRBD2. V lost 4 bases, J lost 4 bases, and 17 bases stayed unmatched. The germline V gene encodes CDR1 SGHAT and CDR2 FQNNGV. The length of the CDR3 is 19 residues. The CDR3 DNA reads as TGTGCCAGCAGCTACGGGCTACAGGGAGCTAGCGGGAGCGCAGATACGCAGTATTTT. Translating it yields CASSYGLQGASGSADTQYF. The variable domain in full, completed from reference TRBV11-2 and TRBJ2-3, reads EAGVAQSPRYKIIEKRQSVAFWCNPISGHATLYWYQQILGQGPKLLIQFQNNGVVDDSQLPKDRFSAERLKGVDSTLKIQPAKLEDSAVYLCASSYGLQGASGSADTQYFGPGTRLTVL.

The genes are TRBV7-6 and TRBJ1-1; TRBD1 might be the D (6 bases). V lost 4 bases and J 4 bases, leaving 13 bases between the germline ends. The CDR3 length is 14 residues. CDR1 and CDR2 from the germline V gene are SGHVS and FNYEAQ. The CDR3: CASSSKTGSTEAFF. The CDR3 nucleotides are TGTGCCAGCAGCTCGAAGACAGGTTCCACTGAAGCTTTCTTT.

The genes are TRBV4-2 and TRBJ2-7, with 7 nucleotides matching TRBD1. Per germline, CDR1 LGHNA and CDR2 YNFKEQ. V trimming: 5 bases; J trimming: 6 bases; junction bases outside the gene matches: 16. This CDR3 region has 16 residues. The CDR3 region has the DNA TGTGCCAGCAGCGGTGAAGGGGGCGGTGGGTACTCCGAGCAGTACTTC. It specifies CASSGEGGGGYSEQYF.

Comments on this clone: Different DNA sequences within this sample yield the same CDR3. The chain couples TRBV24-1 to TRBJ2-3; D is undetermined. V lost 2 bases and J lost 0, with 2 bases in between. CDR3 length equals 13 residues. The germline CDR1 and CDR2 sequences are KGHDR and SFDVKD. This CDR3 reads CATSDSSTDTQYF. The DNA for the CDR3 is TGTGCCACCAGTGATTCTAGCACAGATACGCAGTATTTT.

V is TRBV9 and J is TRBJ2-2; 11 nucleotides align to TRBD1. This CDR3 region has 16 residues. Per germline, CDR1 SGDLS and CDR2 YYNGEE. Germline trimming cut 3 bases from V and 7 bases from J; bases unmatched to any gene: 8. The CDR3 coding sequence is TGTGCCAGCAGCGCTGATTCGGGACAGGGGGACGGGGAGCTGTTTTTT. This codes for CASSADSGQGDGELFF.

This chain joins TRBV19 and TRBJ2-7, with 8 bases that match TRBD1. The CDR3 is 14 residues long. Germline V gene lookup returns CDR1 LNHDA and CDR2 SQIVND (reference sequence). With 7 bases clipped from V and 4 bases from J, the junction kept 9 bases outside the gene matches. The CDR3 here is CASTPDRDMYEQYF. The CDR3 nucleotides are TGTGCCAGTACTCCGGACAGGGATATGTACGAGCAGTACTTC.

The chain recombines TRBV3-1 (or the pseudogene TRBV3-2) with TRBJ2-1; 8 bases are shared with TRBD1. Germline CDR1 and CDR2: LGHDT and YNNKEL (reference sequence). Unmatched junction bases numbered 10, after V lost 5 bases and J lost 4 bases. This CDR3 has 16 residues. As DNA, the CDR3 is TGTGCCAGCAGCATACAGGGGGACCCCTTATACAATGAGCAGTTCTTC. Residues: CASSIQGDPLYNEQFF.

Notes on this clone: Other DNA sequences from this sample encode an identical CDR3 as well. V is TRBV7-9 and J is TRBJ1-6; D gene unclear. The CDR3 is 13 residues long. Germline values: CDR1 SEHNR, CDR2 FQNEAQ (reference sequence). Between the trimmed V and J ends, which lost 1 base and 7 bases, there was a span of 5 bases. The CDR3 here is CASSLDENSPLHF. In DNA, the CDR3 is TGTGCCAGCAGCTTAGATGAGAATTCACCCCTCCACTTT.

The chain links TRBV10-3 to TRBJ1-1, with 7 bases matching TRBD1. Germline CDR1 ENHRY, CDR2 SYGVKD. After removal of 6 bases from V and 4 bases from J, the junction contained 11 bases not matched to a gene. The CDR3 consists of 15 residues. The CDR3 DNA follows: TGTGCCATCAGGGCTACAGGGGCTGGGGGCACTGAAGCTTTCTTT. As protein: CAIRATGAGGTEAFF.

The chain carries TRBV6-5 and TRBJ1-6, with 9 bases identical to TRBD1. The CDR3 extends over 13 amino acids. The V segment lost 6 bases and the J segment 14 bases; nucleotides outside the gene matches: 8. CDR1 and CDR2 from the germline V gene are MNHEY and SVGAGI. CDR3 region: CASRTGDRESLHF. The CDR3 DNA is TGTGCCAGCAGAACTGGGGACAGGGAATCCCTCCACTTT.

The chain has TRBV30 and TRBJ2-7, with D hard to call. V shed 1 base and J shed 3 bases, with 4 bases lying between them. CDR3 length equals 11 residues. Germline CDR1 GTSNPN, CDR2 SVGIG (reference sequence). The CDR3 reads CAWSGVYEQYF. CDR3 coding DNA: TGTGCCTGGAGTGGGGTCTACGAGCAGTACTTC.

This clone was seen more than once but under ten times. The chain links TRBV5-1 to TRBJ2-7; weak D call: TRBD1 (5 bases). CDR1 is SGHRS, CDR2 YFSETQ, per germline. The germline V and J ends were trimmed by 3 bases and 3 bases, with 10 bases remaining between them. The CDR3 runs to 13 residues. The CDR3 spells CASSYTGFYEQYF. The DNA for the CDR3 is TGCGCCAGCAGCTATACAGGTTTCTACGAGCAGTACTTC.

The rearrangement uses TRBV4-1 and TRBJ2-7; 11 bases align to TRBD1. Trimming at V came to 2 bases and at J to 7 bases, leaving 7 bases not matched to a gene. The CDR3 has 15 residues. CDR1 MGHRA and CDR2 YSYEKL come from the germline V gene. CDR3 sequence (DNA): TGCGCCAGCAGCCAAATAGGACAGGGGGCCGGAGAGCAGTACTTC. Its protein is CASSQIGQGAGEQYF.

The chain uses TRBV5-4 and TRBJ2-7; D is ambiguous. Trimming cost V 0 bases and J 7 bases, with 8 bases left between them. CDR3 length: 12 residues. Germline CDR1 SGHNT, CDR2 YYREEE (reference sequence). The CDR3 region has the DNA TGTGCCAGCAGCTTGGTCCTAGGAGAGCAGTACTTC. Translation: CASSLVLGEQYF.